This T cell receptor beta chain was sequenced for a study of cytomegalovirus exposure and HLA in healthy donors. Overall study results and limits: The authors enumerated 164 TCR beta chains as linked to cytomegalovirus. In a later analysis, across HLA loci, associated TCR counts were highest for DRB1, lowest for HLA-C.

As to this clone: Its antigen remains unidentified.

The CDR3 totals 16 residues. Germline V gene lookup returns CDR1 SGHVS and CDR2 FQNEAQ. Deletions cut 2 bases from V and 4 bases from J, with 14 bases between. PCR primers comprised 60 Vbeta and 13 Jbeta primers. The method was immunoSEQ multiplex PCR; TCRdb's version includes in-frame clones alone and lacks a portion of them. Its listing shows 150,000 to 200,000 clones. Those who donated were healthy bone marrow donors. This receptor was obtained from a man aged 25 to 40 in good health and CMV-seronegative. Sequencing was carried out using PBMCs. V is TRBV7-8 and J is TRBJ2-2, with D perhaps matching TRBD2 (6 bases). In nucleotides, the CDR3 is TGTGCCAGCAGCTTATACGGCAGGGAGGTCACCGGGGAGCTGTTTTTT. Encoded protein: CASSLYGREVTGELFF.